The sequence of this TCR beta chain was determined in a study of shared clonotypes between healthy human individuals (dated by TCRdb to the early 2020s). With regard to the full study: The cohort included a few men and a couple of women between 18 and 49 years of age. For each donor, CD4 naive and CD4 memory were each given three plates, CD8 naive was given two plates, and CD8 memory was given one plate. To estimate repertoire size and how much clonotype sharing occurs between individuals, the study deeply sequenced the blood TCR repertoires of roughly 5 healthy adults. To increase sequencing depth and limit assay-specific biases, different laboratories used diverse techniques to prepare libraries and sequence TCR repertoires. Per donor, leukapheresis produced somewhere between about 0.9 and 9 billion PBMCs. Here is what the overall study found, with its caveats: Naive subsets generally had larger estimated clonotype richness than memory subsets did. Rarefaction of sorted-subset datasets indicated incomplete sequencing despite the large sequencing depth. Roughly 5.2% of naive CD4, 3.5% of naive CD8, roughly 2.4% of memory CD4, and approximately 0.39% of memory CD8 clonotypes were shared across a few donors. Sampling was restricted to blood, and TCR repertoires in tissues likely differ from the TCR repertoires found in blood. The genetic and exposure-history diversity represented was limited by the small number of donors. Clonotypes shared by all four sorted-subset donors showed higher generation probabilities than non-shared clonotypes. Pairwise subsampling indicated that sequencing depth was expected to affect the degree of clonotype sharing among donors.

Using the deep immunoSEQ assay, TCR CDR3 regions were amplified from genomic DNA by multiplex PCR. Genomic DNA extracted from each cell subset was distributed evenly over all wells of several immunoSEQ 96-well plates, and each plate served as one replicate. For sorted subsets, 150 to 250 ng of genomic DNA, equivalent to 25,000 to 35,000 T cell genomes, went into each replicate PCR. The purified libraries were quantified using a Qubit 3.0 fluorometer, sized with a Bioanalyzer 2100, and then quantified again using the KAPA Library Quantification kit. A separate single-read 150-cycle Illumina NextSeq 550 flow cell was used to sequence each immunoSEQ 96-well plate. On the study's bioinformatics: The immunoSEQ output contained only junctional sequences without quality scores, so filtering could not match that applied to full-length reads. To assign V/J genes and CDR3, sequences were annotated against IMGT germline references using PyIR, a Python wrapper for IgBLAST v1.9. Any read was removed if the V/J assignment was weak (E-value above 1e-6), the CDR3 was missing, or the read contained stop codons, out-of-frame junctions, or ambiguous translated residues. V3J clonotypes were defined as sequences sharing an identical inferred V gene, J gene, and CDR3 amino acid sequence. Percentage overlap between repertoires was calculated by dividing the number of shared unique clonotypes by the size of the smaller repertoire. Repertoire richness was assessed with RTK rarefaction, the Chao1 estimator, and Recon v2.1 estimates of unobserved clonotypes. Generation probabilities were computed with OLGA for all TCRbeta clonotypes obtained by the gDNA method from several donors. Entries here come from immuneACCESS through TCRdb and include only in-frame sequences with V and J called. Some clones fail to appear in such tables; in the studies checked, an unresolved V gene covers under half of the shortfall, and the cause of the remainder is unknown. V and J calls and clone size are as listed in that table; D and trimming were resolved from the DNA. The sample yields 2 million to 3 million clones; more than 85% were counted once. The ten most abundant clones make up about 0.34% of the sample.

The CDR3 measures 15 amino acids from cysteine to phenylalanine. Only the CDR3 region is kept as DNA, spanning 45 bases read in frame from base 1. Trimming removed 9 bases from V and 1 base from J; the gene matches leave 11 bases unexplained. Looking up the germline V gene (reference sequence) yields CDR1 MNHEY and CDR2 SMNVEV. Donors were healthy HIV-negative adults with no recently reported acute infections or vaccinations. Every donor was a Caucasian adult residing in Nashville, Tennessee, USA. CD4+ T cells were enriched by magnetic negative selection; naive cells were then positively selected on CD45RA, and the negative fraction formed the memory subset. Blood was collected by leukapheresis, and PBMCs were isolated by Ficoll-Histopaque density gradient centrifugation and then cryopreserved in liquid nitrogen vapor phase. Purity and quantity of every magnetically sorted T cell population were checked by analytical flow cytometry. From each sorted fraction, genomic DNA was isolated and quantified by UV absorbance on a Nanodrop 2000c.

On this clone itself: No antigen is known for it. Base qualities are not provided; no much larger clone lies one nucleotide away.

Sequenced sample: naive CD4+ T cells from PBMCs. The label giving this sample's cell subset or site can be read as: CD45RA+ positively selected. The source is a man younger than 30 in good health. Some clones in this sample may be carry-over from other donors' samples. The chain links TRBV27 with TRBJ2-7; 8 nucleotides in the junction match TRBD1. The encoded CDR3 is CASKDRAFSSYEQYF. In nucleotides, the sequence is TGTGCCAGTAAGGACAGGGCTTTTTCTTCCTACGAGCAGTACTTC.